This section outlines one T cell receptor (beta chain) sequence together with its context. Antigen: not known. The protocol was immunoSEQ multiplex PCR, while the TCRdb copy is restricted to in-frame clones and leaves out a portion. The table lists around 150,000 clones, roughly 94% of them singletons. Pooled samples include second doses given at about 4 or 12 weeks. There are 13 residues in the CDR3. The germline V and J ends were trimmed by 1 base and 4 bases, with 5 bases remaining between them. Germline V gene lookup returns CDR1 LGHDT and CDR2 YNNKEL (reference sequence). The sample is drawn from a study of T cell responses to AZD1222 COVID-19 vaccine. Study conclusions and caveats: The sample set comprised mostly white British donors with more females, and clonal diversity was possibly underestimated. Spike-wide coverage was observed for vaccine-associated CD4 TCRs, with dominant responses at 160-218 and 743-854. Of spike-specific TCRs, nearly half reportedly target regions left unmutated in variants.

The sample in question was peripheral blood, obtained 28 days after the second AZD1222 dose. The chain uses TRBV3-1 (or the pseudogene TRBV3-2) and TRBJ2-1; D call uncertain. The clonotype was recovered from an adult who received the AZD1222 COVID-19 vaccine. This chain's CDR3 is CASSQAFYNEQFF. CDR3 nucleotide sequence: TGTGCCAGCAGCCAAGCCTTTTACAATGAGCAGTTCTTC.